These 2 T cell receptor beta chains were all obtained from the same sample, sequenced in a study of T cells in Graves' hyperthyroidism and ophthalmopathy. Amplified TCR beta CDR3 regions came from RNA transcripts. With the HTBI primer set, the TCR CDR3 went through a first round of RT-PCR. Via MiXCR, TCRdb re-called the multiplex PCR reads, giving one row per CDR3 protein. The sample lists about 300,000 distinct CDR3 sequences, roughly 20% occurring once. Material for sequencing was blood. Source of these receptors: a man between 50 and 59 years old with Graves' ophthalmopathy.

This clonotype came up many times. The rearrangement joins TRBV5-1 to TRBJ2-2; D is possibly TRBD1 (6 bases). The V and J ends lost 0 bases and 3 bases respectively, with 12 bases between them. CDR1 SGHRS and CDR2 YFSETQ come from the germline V gene. The CDR3 spans 16 residues. The CDR3: CASSLARGRYTGELFF. CDR3 nucleotides: TGCGCCAGCAGCTTGGCCAGGGGCCGCTACACCGGGGAGCTGTTTTTT.

This clonotype turned up a few times. This chain joins TRBV10-2 and TRBJ2-7; D is perhaps TRBD2 (6 bases). V was shortened by 8 bases and J by 7 bases, with 9 bases between the two germline ends. Germline lookup yields CDR1 WSHSY and CDR2 SAAADI. The CDR3 runs to 10 residues. CDR3 DNA sequence: TGCGCCAGCGGGACTGGTGAGCAGTACTTC. Residues: CASGTGEQYF.